The clone carrying this T cell receptor (beta chain) was detected only once. The data stem from a study of blood T cell repertoires in COVID-19. Background on the study: Samples taken during acute and convalescent COVID-19 were collected in the United States, Italy and Spain. The analysed material was cDNA or gDNA that came from T cells, B-cell-depleted T cells, or PBMCs.

Between the trimmed V and J ends, which lost 2 bases and 7 bases, there was a span of 14 bases. CDR3 length equals 14 residues. The germline V gene has CDR1 LNHDA and CDR2 SQIVND (reference sequence). How the authors handled the data: The authors estimated nucleated cell counts from reference gene primer amplification. Assay: immunoSEQ multiplex PCR; the TCRdb copy retains only in-frame clones and omits some. V, J and clone size derive from that table, while D and trimming were established from the DNA sequence. The sample contains roughly 35,000 clones, nearly 80% of which appear only once. The receptor was derived from a man of 80 years or more with acute or convalescent COVID-19. The sequenced sample was peripheral blood. The chain links TRBV19 to TRBJ1-2; possible D gene TRBD1, 5 bases. The CDR3 spells CASSITEGRSGYTF. The CDR3, as DNA: TGTGCCAGTAGTATAACGGAGGGGCGAAGTGGCTACACCTTC.